This T cell receptor beta chain was retrieved from a study of beta chain features in type 1 diabetes. Study at large: Sorted cells from all samples, numbering about 100,000,000, were examined. Points from the study as a whole: Patients with type 1 diabetes showed fewer VDJ junction insertions and more deletions. Among all four CD4+ subsets, Type 1 diabetes patients had TCRB CDR3s that were moderately but significantly shorter. Sequencing from cDNA could over-represent high-TCR-expressing cells.

The germline gives CDR1 SGHDT, CDR2 YYEEEE. The V and J ends lost 4 bases and 4 bases, in that order; junction bases with no gene match: 6. The CDR3 spans 14 residues. The entirety of the isolated RNA underwent reverse transcription, so expressed TCRB transcripts were sequenced. Sequencing of naive, central memory and regulatory T cell samples gave an average of roughly 3.4 million reads. This table comes from immunoSEQ multiplex PCR, and its TCRdb copy is limited to in-frame clones, with some not included. Found here are about 190,000 clones, 7% to 9% of them singletons; the top ten hold about 0.5%. Comments on this clone: Its specificity is not known.

Sequenced material: central memory CD4+ T cells from blood. This chain joins TRBV5-6 and TRBJ1-2; 8 bases agree with TRBD1. The receptor was isolated from a man between 18 and 29 years old with type 1 diabetes. Here the CDR3 reads CASSQRTGGYGYTF. CDR3 DNA sequence: TGTGCCAGCAGCCAGCGAACAGGGGGCTATGGCTACACCTTC.